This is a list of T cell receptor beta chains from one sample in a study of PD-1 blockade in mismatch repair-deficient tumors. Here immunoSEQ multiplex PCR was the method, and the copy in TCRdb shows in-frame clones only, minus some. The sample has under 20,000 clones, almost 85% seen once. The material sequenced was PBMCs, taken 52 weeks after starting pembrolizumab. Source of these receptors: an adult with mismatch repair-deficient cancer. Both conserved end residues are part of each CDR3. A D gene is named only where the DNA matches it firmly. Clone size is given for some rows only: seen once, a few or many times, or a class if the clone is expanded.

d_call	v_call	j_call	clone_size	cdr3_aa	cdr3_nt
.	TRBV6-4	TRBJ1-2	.	CASSDFIGGYGYTF	TGTGCCAGCAGTGACTTCATCGGGGGATATGGCTACACCTTC
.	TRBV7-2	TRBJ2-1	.	CASSLRTSTDEQFF	TGTGCCAGCAGCTTAAGAACTAGTACGGATGAGCAGTTCTTC
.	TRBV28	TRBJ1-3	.	CASRSGLGNTIYF	TGTGCCAGCAGGTCAGGCCTTGGAAACACCATATATTTT
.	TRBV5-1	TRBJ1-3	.	CASSLLGASGNTIYF	TGCGCCAGCAGCTTGCTTGGAGCCTCTGGAAACACCATATATTTT
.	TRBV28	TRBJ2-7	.	CASSPQSGFSYEQYF	TGTGCCAGCAGCCCCCAAAGCGGGTTCTCCTACGAGCAGTACTTC
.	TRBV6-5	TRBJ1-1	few	CASSYSLSQNTEAFF	TGTGCCAGCAGTTACTCGCTCAGTCAAAACACTGAAGCTTTCTTT
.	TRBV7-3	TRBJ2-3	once	CASSLDLARTDTQYF	TGTGCCAGCAGCTTAGACCTAGCTAGGACAGATACGCAGTATTTT
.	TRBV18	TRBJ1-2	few	CASSPEGRYGYTF	TGTGCCAGCTCACCGGAGGGAAGATATGGCTACACCTTC
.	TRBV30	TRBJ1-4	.	CAWSVSMGFRSEKLFF	TGTGCCTGGAGTGTATCAATGGGCTTTAGGTCTGAAAAACTGTTTTTT
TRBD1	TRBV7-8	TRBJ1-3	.	CASSWDREGISSGNTIYF	TGTGCCAGCAGCTGGGACAGGGAAGGTATAAGCTCTGGAAACACCATATATTTT
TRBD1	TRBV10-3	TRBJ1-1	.	CAISESKGGSREAFF	TGTGCCATCAGTGAGTCTAAAGGGGGCTCTAGAGAAGCTTTCTTT
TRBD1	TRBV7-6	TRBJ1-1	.	CASSLAGQGNTEAFF	TGTGCCAGCAGCTTAGCTGGACAGGGGAACACTGAAGCTTTCTTT
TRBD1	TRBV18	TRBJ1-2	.	CASSPSGTGGAGRDYGYTF	TGTGCCAGCTCACCTTCCGGGACAGGGGGCGCAGGTCGGGACTATGGCTACACCTTC
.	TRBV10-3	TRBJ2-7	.	CAISESAGPSSYEQYF	TGTGCCATCAGTGAGTCCGCGGGGCCGTCTTCCTACGAGCAGTACTTC
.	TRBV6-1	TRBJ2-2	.	CANYYANTGELFF	TGTGCCAACTACTATGCGAACACCGGGGAGCTGTTTTTT
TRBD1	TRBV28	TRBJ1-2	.	CASSLYRGTGGTYGYTF	TGTGCCAGCAGTTTATATCGAGGGACAGGGGGCACCTATGGCTACACCTTC
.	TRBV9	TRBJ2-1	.	CASSLQRNEQFF	TGTGCCAGCAGCCTCCAGCGGAATGAGCAGTTCTTC
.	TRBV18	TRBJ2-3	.	CASSLGHASTDTQYF	TGTGCCAGCTCCCTCGGACACGCTAGCACAGATACGCAGTATTTT
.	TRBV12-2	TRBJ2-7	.	CASRFRVPIHSYEQYF	TGTGCAAGTCGCTTCCGGGTGCCTATCCACTCCTACGAGCAGTACTTC
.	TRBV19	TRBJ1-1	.	CASSTADWLMNTEAFF	TGTGCCAGTAGTACAGCAGACTGGCTAATGAACACTGAAGCTTTCTTT
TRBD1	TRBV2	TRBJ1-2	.	CASRDDRVDGYTF	TGTGCCAGCAGAGATGACAGGGTTGATGGCTACACCTTC
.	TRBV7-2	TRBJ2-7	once	CASSLRQALSYEQYF	TGTGCCAGCAGCTTAAGACAGGCCCTCTCCTACGAGCAGTACTTC
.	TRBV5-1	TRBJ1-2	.	CASGELEGGGYTF	TGCGCCAGCGGCGAGCTAGAGGGAGGTGGCTACACCTTC
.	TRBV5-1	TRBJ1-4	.	CASSLAASANEKLFF	TGCGCCAGCAGCTTGGCTGCCAGCGCTAATGAAAAACTGTTTTTT
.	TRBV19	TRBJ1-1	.	CASSNQVSTEAFF	TGTGCCAGTAGTAACCAGGTGAGCACTGAAGCTTTCTTT
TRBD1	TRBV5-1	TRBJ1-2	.	CASSTRTGAGDGYTF	TGCGCCAGTTCAACCCGGACAGGGGCCGGGGATGGCTACACCTTC
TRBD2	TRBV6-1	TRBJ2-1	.	CASSAQAGGTVTEQFF	TGTGCCAGCAGTGCCCAAGCGGGAGGGACTGTAACTGAGCAGTTCTTC
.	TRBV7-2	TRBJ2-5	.	CASSLARRQETQYF	TGTGCCAGCAGCTTAGCTAGGAGGCAAGAGACCCAGTACTTC
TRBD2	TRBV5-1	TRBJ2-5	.	CASSPIPGRGETQYF	TGCGCCAGCAGCCCCATCCCCGGGCGGGGGGAGACCCAGTACTTC
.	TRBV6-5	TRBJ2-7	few	CASSYWGEYEQYF	TGTGCCAGCAGTTACTGGGGAGAGTACGAGCAGTACTTC
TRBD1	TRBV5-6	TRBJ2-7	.	CASSWTGGSFGQYF	TGTGCCAGCAGCTGGACAGGGGGCTCATTCGGGCAGTACTTC
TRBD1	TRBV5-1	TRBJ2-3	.	CASSLRQGTDTQYF	TGCGCCAGCAGCTTAAGACAGGGGACAGATACGCAGTATTTT
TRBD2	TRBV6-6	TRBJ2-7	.	CASTPSGPRYEQYF	TGTGCCAGCACCCCTAGCGGGCCTAGGTACGAGCAGTACTTC
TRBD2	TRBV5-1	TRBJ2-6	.	CASSSRGGQTALSGANVLTF	TGCGCCAGCAGCTCGCGGGGGGGACAGACAGCCCTATCTGGGGCCAACGTCCTGACTTTC
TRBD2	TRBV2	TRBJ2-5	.	CASSGKREGEEETQYF	TGTGCCAGCAGTGGCAAGCGGGAGGGTGAGGAAGAGACCCAGTACTTC
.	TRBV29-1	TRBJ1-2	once	CSVGVREGTYGYTF	TGCAGCGTTGGGGTCCGGGAAGGAACCTATGGCTACACCTTC
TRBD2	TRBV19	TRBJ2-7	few	CASSPRGGDEQYF	TGTGCCAGTAGCCCTCGGGGGGGCGACGAGCAGTACTTC
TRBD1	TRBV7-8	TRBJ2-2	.	CASSARDRVFAGELFF	TGTGCCAGCAGCGCCCGGGACAGGGTTTTCGCCGGGGAGCTGTTTTTT
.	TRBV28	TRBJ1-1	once	CASSTAGMNTEAFF	TGTGCCAGCAGTACTGCCGGGATGAACACTGAAGCTTTCTTT
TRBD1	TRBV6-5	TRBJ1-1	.	CASRLQGSMNTEAFF	TGTGCCAGCAGACTACAGGGGTCAATGAACACTGAAGCTTTCTTT
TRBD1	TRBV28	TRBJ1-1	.	CASSSDGQGMAEAFF	TGTGCCAGCAGTTCGGACGGACAGGGCATGGCTGAAGCTTTCTTT
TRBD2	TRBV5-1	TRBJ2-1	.	CASSFASGNNEQFF	TGCGCCAGCAGCTTCGCTAGCGGAAACAATGAGCAGTTCTTC
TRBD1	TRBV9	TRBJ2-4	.	CASSTDRAKNIQYF	TGTGCCAGCAGTACGGACAGGGCCAAAAACATTCAGTACTTC
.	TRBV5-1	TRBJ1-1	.	CASSTGLWNTEAFF	TGCGCCAGCAGTACAGGGCTATGGAACACTGAAGCTTTCTTT
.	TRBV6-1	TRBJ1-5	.	CASSVQTGEESQHF	TGTGCCAGCAGTGTTCAAACGGGAGAAGAGTCCCAGCATTTT
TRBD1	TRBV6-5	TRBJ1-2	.	CASSLEQGLARGYTF	TGTGCCAGCAGCCTCGAACAGGGGCTTGCGCGGGGCTACACCTTC
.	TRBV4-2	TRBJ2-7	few	CASSRHPSGQQMGEQYF	TGTGCCAGCAGCCGCCACCCAAGCGGACAGCAAATGGGCGAGCAGTACTTC
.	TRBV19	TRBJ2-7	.	CASSPRTASSYEQYF	TGTGCCAGTAGCCCTCGGACAGCGAGCTCCTACGAGCAGTACTTC
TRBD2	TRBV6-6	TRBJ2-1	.	CASSSSGRAIRQFF	TGTGCCAGCAGTTCCAGCGGGAGGGCCATCAGACAGTTCTTC